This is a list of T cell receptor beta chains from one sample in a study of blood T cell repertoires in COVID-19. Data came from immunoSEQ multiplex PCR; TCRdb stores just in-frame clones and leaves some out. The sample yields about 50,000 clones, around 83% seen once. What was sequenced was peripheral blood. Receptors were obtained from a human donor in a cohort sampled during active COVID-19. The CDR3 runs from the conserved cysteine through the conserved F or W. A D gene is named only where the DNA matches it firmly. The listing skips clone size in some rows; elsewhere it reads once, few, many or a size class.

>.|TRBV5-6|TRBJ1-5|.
TGTGCCAGCAGCCCGCACAGGACACAAAGCAATCAGCCCCAGCATTTT
CASSPHRTQSNQPQHF
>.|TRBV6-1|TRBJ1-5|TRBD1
TGTGCCAGCAGTGACCGACAGGGGGCAGGGTTTGTTCAGCCCCAGCATTTT
CASSDRQGAGFVQPQHF
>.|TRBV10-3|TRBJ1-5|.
TGTGCCATCGGTCGGGGGGTCGATCAGCCCCAGCATTTT
CAIGRGVDQPQHF
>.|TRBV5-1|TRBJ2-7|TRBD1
TGCGCCAGCAGCCCGACAGGGTCTAGCTCCTACGAGCAGTACTTC
CASSPTGSSSYEQYF
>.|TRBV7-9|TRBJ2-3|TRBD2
TGTGCCAGCAGCTTATGGCTAGCGGGGGGTTCGGATACGCAGTATTTT
CASSLWLAGGSDTQYF
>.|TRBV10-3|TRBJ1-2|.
TGTGCCATCACGGGATCGGGAGGTGGCTACACCTTC
CAITGSGGGYTF
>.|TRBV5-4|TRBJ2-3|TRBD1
TGTGCCAGCAGCCCACAGCTACTAGGGACAGGGAGAGATACGCAGTATTTT
CASSPQLLGTGRDTQYF
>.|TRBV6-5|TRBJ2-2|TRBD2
TGTGCCAGCGGGGGGGAGCCTCACACCGGGGAGCTGTTTTTT
CASGGEPHTGELFF
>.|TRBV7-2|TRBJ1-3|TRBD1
TGTGCCAGCAGCTCCTGGACAGGGGCCAGCTCTGGAAACACCATATATTTT
CASSSWTGASSGNTIYF
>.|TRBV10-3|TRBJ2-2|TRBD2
TGTGCCATCAGGGGGACTAGCGGGGGGAACACCGGGGAGCTGTTTTTT
CAIRGTSGGNTGELFF
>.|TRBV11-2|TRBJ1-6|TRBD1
TGTGCCAGCAGCTTCGACAGGGGGCGTTCACCCCTCCACTTT
CASSFDRGRSPLHF
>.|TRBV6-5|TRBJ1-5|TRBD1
TGTGCCAGCAGCCCCGGGACAGGGAAGAATCAGCCCCAGCATTTT
CASSPGTGKNQPQHF
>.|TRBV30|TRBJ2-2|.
TGTGCCTGGAGTGTTATGGGGGCGCAGACCGGGGAGCTGTTTTTT
CAWSVMGAQTGELFF
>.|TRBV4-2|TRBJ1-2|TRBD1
TGTGCCAGCAGCCAAGTCGACAGGGCCTATGGCTACACCTTC
CASSQVDRAYGYTF
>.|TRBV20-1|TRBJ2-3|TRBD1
TGCAGTGCTAGTGGTGACAGGGGTTCCACAGATACGCAGTATTTT
CSASGDRGSTDTQYF
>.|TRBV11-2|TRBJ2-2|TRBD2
TGTGCCAGCAAGCCAGCGGGGGGGCCTTACACCGGGGAGCTGTTTTTT
CASKPAGGPYTGELFF
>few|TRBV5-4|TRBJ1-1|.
TGTGCCAGCAGCACGGGGGGGGGTTGGACTGAAGCTTTCTTT
CASSTGGGWTEAFF
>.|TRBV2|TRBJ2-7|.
TGTGCCAGCAGTGGGGAGCGCCAGAGCGAGCAGTACTTC
CASSGERQSEQYF
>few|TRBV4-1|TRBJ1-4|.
TGCGCCAGCAGCCAAGATCTGGTGAAGCGACTGTTTTTT
CASSQDLVKRLFF
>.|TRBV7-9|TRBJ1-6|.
TGTGCCAGCAGCTTCGCTCGAGGAAATTCACCCCTCCACTTT
CASSFARGNSPLHF
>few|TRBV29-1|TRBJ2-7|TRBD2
TGCAGCGTTGATGCGGGGAGGGCCGCCGAGCAGTACTTC
CSVDAGRAAEQYF
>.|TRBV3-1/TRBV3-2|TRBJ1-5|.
TGTGCCAGCAGCCAAGTCAGGGATCAGCCCCAGCATTTT
CASSQVRDQPQHF
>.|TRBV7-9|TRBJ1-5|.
TGTGCCAGCAGCCCCGAGGGCATGGTTCAGCCCCAGCATTTT
CASSPEGMVQPQHF
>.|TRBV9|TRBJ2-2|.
TGTGCCAGCAGCCCGCGGACAGCCACGGGCGGGGAGCTGTTTTTT
CASSPRTATGGELFF
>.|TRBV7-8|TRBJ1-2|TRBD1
TGTGCCAGCAGCCGGACAGGGGTGTCGGGGGGCTACACCTTC
CASSRTGVSGGYTF
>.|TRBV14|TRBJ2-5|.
TGTGCCAGCAGTCAACAGCAAGAGACCCAGTACTTC
CASSQQQETQYF
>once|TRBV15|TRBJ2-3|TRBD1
TGTGCCACCAGCAGAGGAGTAACAGGGGGATCAGATACGCAGTATTTT
CATSRGVTGGSDTQYF
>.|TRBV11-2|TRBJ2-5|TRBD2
TGTGCCAGCAGCTTAGGGGGAGGGGCAGTGCGGGAGACCCAGTACTTC
CASSLGGGAVRETQYF
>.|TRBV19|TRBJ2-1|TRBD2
TGTGCCAGTAGCTATCGGGGGAGCGGGGGGCTCAATGAGCAGTTCTTC
CASSYRGSGGLNEQFF
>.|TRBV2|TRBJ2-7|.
TGTGCCAGCAGTGAACATGGGCCGGTGGGGCTCGAGCAGTACTTC
CASSEHGPVGLEQYF
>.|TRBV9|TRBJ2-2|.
TGTGCCAGCAGCCAGACAGCCTCTACGAACACCGGGGAGCTGTTTTTT
CASSQTASTNTGELFF
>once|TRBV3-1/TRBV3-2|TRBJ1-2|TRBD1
TGTGCCAGCAGCCAAGGTACGTTCGGACAGGGACGTCTTCCTGGCTACACCTTC
CASSQGTFGQGRLPGYTF
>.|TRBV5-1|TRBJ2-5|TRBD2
TGCGCCAGCAGCTTCAGCGGGGGGGCTCTCCAGGAGACCCAGTACTTC
CASSFSGGALQETQYF
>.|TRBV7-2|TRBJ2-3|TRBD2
TGTGCCAGCAGCTTAGTAGGCCCAGCGGGGATCACAGATACGCAGTATTTT
CASSLVGPAGITDTQYF
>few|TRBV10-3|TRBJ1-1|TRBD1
TGTGCCATCAGTTTAAACAGGGGCGACCACACTGAAGCTTTCTTT
CAISLNRGDHTEAFF
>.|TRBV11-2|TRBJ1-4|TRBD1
TGTGCCAGCAGCTTAACCGGACAGGCTAATGAAAAACTGTTTTTT
CASSLTGQANEKLFF
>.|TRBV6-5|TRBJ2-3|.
TGTGCCAGCAGTTACTCCCCGGCAGGGGGCACAGATACGCAGTATTTT
CASSYSPAGGTDTQYF
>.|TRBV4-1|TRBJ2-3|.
TGCGCCAGCAGCCAAGATCTTGCCAGGTTAGGCACAGATACGCAGTATTTT
CASSQDLARLGTDTQYF
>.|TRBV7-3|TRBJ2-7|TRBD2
TGTGCCAGCAGCGACAGCGGGGGTTACGAGCAGTACTTC
CASSDSGGYEQYF
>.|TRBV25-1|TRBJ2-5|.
TGTGCCAGCAGTGAATCAGGGTTCTGGGAGACCCAGTACTTC
CASSESGFWETQYF
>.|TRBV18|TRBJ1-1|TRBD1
TGTGCCAGCTCACCCCCAACAGGGGGACACACTGAAGCTTTCTTT
CASSPPTGGHTEAFF